These T cell receptor beta chains were read from a single sample in a study of T-cell reconstitution after alpha-beta-depleted transplantation in children. One entry per CDR3 protein results from TCRdb running MiXCR on the PCR reads. The repertoire holds under 150,000 distinct CDR3 sequences, with more than 9.5% as singletons. The source was PBMCs, mostly from graft donor cells, collected 180 days after TCRalphabeta/CD19-depleted stem cell transplant. These receptors originate from a girl younger than two who had a stem cell transplant for combined immunodeficiency, so the T cells may come from the graft donor. CDR3s include the opening cysteine and the closing phenylalanine or tryptophan. A D gene is named only where the DNA matches it firmly. Some rows have no size entry. The others give once, few or many, or a class for an expanded clone.

TGCAGTGCTAGACCCCTAGCGGGTGCCCCTCTCCCTAACTACGAGCAGTACTTC | CSARPLAGAPLPNYEQYF | TRBD2 | TRBJ2-7 | few | TRBV20-1
TGCAGCGTTGAAGATCCGGACAGAAGCACAGATACGCAGTATTTT | CSVEDPDRSTDTQYF | NA | TRBJ2-3 | NA | TRBV29-1
TGCAGTGCACCTATAACGACCGGAGATACGCAGTATTTT | CSAPITTGDTQYF | NA | TRBJ2-3 | NA | TRBV20-1
TGCAGTGCTAGAGATCGGGCTAGCCAAGAGACCCAGTACTTC | CSARDRASQETQYF | NA | TRBJ2-5 | medium-sized | TRBV20-1
TGCAGTGCCACTCCCCCCTTCAGGTCGAGCTCTGGAAACACCATATATTTT | CSATPPFRSSSGNTIYF | NA | TRBJ1-3 | few | TRBV20-1
TGCAGTGCTAGTTGGCAGGATCACTATGGCTACACCTTC | CSASWQDHYGYTF | NA | TRBJ1-2 | few | TRBV20-1
TGCAGTGCTGTCACAGGGACTAATTCACCCCTCCACTTT | CSAVTGTNSPLHF | NA | TRBJ1-6 | NA | TRBV20-1
TGTGCCATCAGTGAGGGGCGCCTGTTTCGCAAAAACATTCAGTACTTC | CAISEGRLFRKNIQYF | NA | TRBJ2-4 | few | TRBV10-3
TGTGCCAGCAGTCACACGGGGGGGTTCTCCTACGAGCAGTACTTC | CASSHTGGFSYEQYF | TRBD2 | TRBJ2-7 | NA | TRBV7-2
TGTGCCAGCAGCCGACGACAGGGGGCCTATGAGCAGTTCTTC | CASSRRQGAYEQFF | TRBD1 | TRBJ2-1 | many | TRBV12-3/TRBV12-4
TGCAGTGCTAGAGATTTTTCTCGTGGCGTCGATGAGCAGTTCTTC | CSARDFSRGVDEQFF | NA | TRBJ2-1 | NA | TRBV20-1
TGCAGCGTCCTCGGGGGCGTCCACGAGCAGTACTTC | CSVLGGVHEQYF | NA | TRBJ2-7 | few | TRBV29-1
TGTGCCAGCACACAGGGACAGGTGGGAAACACCATATATTTT | CASTQGQVGNTIYF | TRBD1 | TRBJ1-3 | NA | TRBV12-3/TRBV12-4
TGTGCCAGCTCCAGGGTCACAGATACGCAGTATTTT | CASSRVTDTQYF | NA | TRBJ2-3 | many | TRBV18
TGTGCCAGCAGCAGTCAGGATAACTACGAGCAGTACTTC | CASSSQDNYEQYF | NA | TRBJ2-7 | few | TRBV25-1
TGCAGTGCCGCCGGACAGGGTACCATACACTTC | CSAAGQGTIHF | TRBD1 | TRBJ2-7 | NA | TRBV20-1
TGCAGTGCTGGGACTAGCGTTTCCGGGGAGCTGTTTTTT | CSAGTSVSGELFF | TRBD2 | TRBJ2-2 | NA | TRBV20-1
TGCAGTGTCGGGTCAGACGGGAGGGCCCCAGATACGCAGTATTTT | CSVGSDGRAPDTQYF | TRBD2 | TRBJ2-3 | few | TRBV20-1
TGCAGTGCTAGCCAGGGGAGGCAGAGCAATCAGCCCCAGCATTTT | CSASQGRQSNQPQHF | NA | TRBJ1-5 | few | TRBV20-1
TGTGCCAGCAGCTCACTAGCGGACCCCTACAATGAGCAGTTCTTC | CASSSLADPYNEQFF | TRBD2 | TRBJ2-1 | few | TRBV7-3
TGTGCCAGCAGAGAGGGGGGTGGAGTAGCCAAAAACATTCAGTACTTC | CASREGGGVAKNIQYF | NA | TRBJ2-4 | few | TRBV21-1
TGTGCCATCAGTGATCCTCGGGCCTTTACTTTCTACGAGCAGTACTTC | CAISDPRAFTFYEQYF | NA | TRBJ2-7 | NA | TRBV10-3
TGTGCCAGCAGTTTCCATCGACAACCCGTCACTAGCGGTGCTAGCACAGATACGCAGTATTTT | CASSFHRQPVTSGASTDTQYF | TRBD2 | TRBJ2-3 | NA | TRBV28
TGTGCCTGGAGTGGGAAGTGGACAGTGGAAGCTTTCTTT | CAWSGKWTVEAFF | NA | TRBJ1-1 | NA | TRBV30
TGTGCCAGCAGCTACGCCCCCGGGACTAGCGGGCAAGAGACCCAGTACTTC | CASSYAPGTSGQETQYF | TRBD2 | TRBJ2-5 | NA | TRBV5-6
TGCGCCAGCAGGGGGACCCGCACGTGGAAGACCCAGTACTTC | CASRGTRTWKTQYF | NA | TRBJ2-5 | NA | TRBV5-1